These T cell receptor beta chains were read from a single sample in a study of blood T cell repertoires in COVID-19. Some clones are missing from TCRdb's copy, which holds only in-frame ones; the method was immunoSEQ multiplex PCR. The table shows about 55,000 clones, with around nine tenths occurring only once. The sequenced sample consisted of peripheral blood. The origin of the receptors is a man aged 60 to 75 with active COVID-19. CDR3s include the opening cysteine and the closing phenylalanine or tryptophan. A D gene is named only where the DNA matches it firmly. Clone size appears in some rows only: once, few, many, or a class for an expanded clone.

cdr3_length,j_call,clone_size,v_call,d_call,cdr3_nt,cdr3_aa
17,TRBJ2-1,-,TRBV7-7,TRBD2,TGTGCTAGCAGCTTAGCCGCCGGGACTAGCGGGATCGGTGAGCAGTTCTTC,CASSLAAGTSGIGEQFF
16,TRBJ1-3,-,TRBV19,-,TGTGCCAGCAACGACCCTGGACAGTACTCTGGAAACACCATATATTTT,CASNDPGQYSGNTIYF
14,TRBJ2-5,-,TRBV18,TRBD2,TGTGCCAGCTCGCGGACTAGCGGGCAAGAGACCCAGTACTTC,CASSRTSGQETQYF
13,TRBJ1-1,-,TRBV5-1,-,TGCGCCAACAGCAGGGAAGGGGTAACTGAAGCTTTCTTT,CANSREGVTEAFF
15,TRBJ2-2,few,TRBV19,-,TGTGCCAGTAGTATCGGAACAGTCCTCACCGGGGAGCTGTTTTTT,CASSIGTVLTGELFF
14,TRBJ2-2,-,TRBV19,-,TGTGCCAGTACCAGCTATATGAGGGCCGGGGAGCTGTTTTTT,CASTSYMRAGELFF
15,TRBJ2-4,once,TRBV30,-,TGTGCCTGGAGTGTACAAAAGGGGGTCAAAAACATTCAGTACTTC,CAWSVQKGVKNIQYF
13,TRBJ2-7,-,TRBV30,-,TGTGCCTGGAGTGTACTGGCAGGATACGAGCAGTACTTC,CAWSVLAGYEQYF
15,TRBJ2-7,-,TRBV3-1/TRBV3-2,-,TGTGCCAGCAGCCAAGGACGGCCTGGGAGCTACGAGCAGTACTTC,CASSQGRPGSYEQYF
14,TRBJ2-7,-,TRBV18,-,TGTGCCAGCTCACCTTTAGCCGTGACGGGGGAGCAGTACTTC,CASSPLAVTGEQYF
13,TRBJ1-6,-,TRBV18,TRBD1,TGTGCCAGCTCACCGGGACAGGGCTCACCCCTCCACTTT,CASSPGQGSPLHF
12,TRBJ2-1,-,TRBV4-1,-,TGCGCCAGCAGCCCCAGTAACAATGAGCAGTTCTTC,CASSPSNNEQFF
14,TRBJ2-3,-,TRBV6-5,TRBD2,TGTGCCAGCAGCGAGACTAGCGGGGGCCTGGCGCAGTATTTT,CASSETSGGLAQYF
15,TRBJ2-2,-,TRBV5-4,TRBD2,TGTGCCAGCAGCTGGCCCCTAGCGGGAGTCGGGGAGCTGTTTTTT,CASSWPLAGVGELFF
15,TRBJ2-5,-,TRBV5-5,TRBD1,TGTGCCAGCAGCTTGAGGTCGGACAGGTGGGAGACCCAGTACTTC,CASSLRSDRWETQYF
14,TRBJ1-2,-,TRBV10-3,-,TGTGCCATCAATGCTCGGCAGGGGACGCATGGCTACACCTTC,CAINARQGTHGYTF
16,TRBJ2-5,-,TRBV5-1,TRBD2,TGCGCCAGCAGCTTGTCGGGACTAGTGGGCCAAGAGACCCAGTACTTC,CASSLSGLVGQETQYF
14,TRBJ2-1,-,TRBV6-5,TRBD1,TGTGCCAGCAGCCCCGGGACAGGGAGGGATGAGCAGTTCTTC,CASSPGTGRDEQFF
14,TRBJ2-7,-,TRBV11-3,-,TGTGCCAGCAGCTTAGAGGGCCTCGCCCACGAGCAGTACTTC,CASSLEGLAHEQYF
16,TRBJ2-1,-,TRBV11-3,TRBD2,TGTGCCAGCAGCACGCGGACTAGCGGGATAAGAAATGAGCAGTTCTTC,CASSTRTSGIRNEQFF
15,TRBJ2-2,-,TRBV19,TRBD2,TGTGCCAGCAGACGGACTAGCCAAAACACCGGGGAGCTGTTTTTT,CASRRTSQNTGELFF
16,TRBJ2-3,-,TRBV6-2/TRBV6-3,TRBD2,TGTGCCAGCAGTTACCGCATAGCGGGAGTAACAGATACGCAGTATTTT,CASSYRIAGVTDTQYF